This T cell receptor (beta chain) emerged from a study of T cell repertoires in cytomegalovirus infection. Findings and limits, study-wide: Of the TCR beta families, the public ones yielded a cumulative frequency that identified carriers of CMV plus the relevant HLA.

This CDR3 contains 15 residues. The V segment lost 6 bases and the J segment 2 bases; nucleotides outside the gene matches: 5. The germline V gene encodes CDR1 SNHLY and CDR2 FYNNEI. MiXCR, applied by TCRdb to the reads, yields one record per CDR3 protein. This sample has 700,000 to 900,000 distinct CDR3 sequences, with 25% to 30% found just once. In the case of this clonotype: What it recognizes is unknown.

This TCR derives from a human donor in good health (CMV status not recorded). Some clones in this sample may be carry-over from other donors' samples. The rearrangement joins TRBV2 to TRBJ2-3, with 10 bases matching TRBD2. The sequences come from cultured CD8+ T cells from PBMCs, collected from culture after CMV antigen stimulation. This CDR3 reads CASRETSGYTDTQYF. CDR3 in DNA: TGTGCCAGCAGGGAGACTAGCGGGTACACAGATACGCAGTATTTT.